This paragraph covers one T cell receptor beta chain sequence. What it binds is not known. These data originate in a study of CD8 T cells in ankylosing spondylitis. It was by quantitative 5'-RACE with molecular barcodes that TCR beta libraries were made. TCRdb itself ran the 5' RACE reads through MiXCR, one entry per CDR3 protein. The sample contains 450,000 or so distinct CDR3 sequences, roughly 26% of which appear only once. Findings and caveats of the study: The disease-linked clones had a CD8+ phenotype and low blood frequencies. Several highly homologous variants made up a TCR beta motif, and this motif appeared characteristic of ankylosing spondylitis blood. The clones that were linked to disease were reported to be significantly enriched in matched synovial fluid samples from ankylosing spondylitis patients.

Germline lookup yields CDR1 LNHDA and CDR2 SQIVND (reference sequence). The length of the CDR3 is 17 residues. V was cut by 0 bases and J by 2 bases, with 13 bases left in between. The chain combines TRBV19 with TRBJ2-2; D unclear. The specimen sequenced was blood, either unsorted or a sorted T cell fraction (not recorded which). The clonotype comes from a male donor with ankylosing spondylitis. The CDR3 protein is CASSIDSTLSNTGELFF. The DNA for the CDR3 is TGTGCCAGTAGTATAGATTCGACTTTATCAAACACCGGGGAGCTGTTTTTT.